The 22 T cell receptor beta chains listed next were all sequenced from one sample in a study of blood T cell repertoires in COVID-19. The data were produced by immunoSEQ multiplex PCR, yet TCRdb's version contains in-frame clones alone and is incomplete. The repertoire holds about 220,000 clones, around three quarters seen once, with over 7% in the top ten. Sequenced material: peripheral blood. Receptors originate from a woman in her 70s with acute or convalescent COVID-19.

The CDR3 DNA reads TGTGCCAGCAGCCGGGGGATGAACACTGAAGCTTTCTTT. Its translation: CASSRGMNTEAFF. V is TRBV7-2 and J is TRBJ1-1; D possibly corresponds to TRBD1 (5 bases). Germline V gene sequence: CDR1 SGHTA, CDR2 FQGNSA. Trimming stripped 5 bases from V and 0 bases from J, with 7 bases between. This CDR3 has 13 amino acids.

The V gene is TRBV9, the J gene TRBJ2-6; TRBD1 matches at 8 bases. The CDR3 is 15 amino acids. CDR1 and CDR2 from the germline V gene are SGDLS and YYNGEE. With V trimmed by 2 bases and J by 7 bases, 5 bases remained unmatched. The CDR3 DNA sequence: TGTGCCAGCAGCGTGGGGACAGGAAGTGCCAACGTCCTGACTTTC. As protein: CASSVGTGSANVLTF.

The genes are TRBV6-5 and TRBJ1-3; no definite D call. The ends were cut back, 8 bases at V and 0 bases at J, with 14 bases in the middle. Germline V gene data show CDR1 as MNHEY and CDR2 as SVGAGI. This CDR3 is built from 15 residues. This CDR3 is CASRSDSSSGNTIYF. The CDR3 DNA follows: TGTGCCAGCCGGTCCGACTCAAGCTCTGGAAACACCATATATTTT.

The genes are TRBV11-3 and TRBJ2-3; D uncertain. The V gene lost 1 base and the J gene lost 7 bases, with 9 bases spanning the gap. Germline assignment: CDR1 SGHNT and CDR2 YENEEA. The length of the CDR3 is 13 residues. The CDR3 loop reads CASSLVAGNTQYF. The CDR3 coding sequence is TGTGCCAGCAGCTTAGTGGCAGGCAATACGCAGTATTTT.

The chain joins TRBV3-1 (or the pseudogene TRBV3-2) to TRBJ2-1; D is unresolved. Trimming stripped 0 bases from V and 0 bases from J, with 12 bases between. Looked up from germline, CDR1 is LGHDT and CDR2 is YNNKEL (reference sequence). The CDR3 runs 17 residues. The CDR3 region is CASSQDYYSRSYNEQFF. The CDR3 DNA sequence: TGTGCCAGCAGCCAAGATTATTACAGCCGCTCCTACAATGAGCAGTTCTTC.

V and J are TRBV2 and TRBJ2-3; 10 bases agree with TRBD1. J lost 4 bases, V lost 8 bases, and 9 bases had no gene match. Germline V CDR1 and CDR2: SNHLY, FYNNEI. The CDR3 covers 15 residues. CDR3 region: CASLRQGAGADTQYF. The DNA for the CDR3 is TGTGCCAGCCTCCGACAGGGGGCGGGGGCAGATACGCAGTATTTT.

This chain connects TRBV7-3 to TRBJ1-6, with D possibly being TRBD1 (5 bases). The CDR3 sequence is 14 residues long. Trimming stripped 2 bases from V and 7 bases from J, with 9 bases between. Looked up from germline, CDR1 is SGHTA and CDR2 is FQGTGA. Written as DNA, the CDR3 is TGTGCCAGCAGCTTACGGGGGATCAATTCACCCCTCCACTTT. Encoded protein: CASSLRGINSPLHF. The whole variable domain, filled in from reference TRBV7-3 and TRBJ1-6, reads GAGVSQTPSNKVTEKGKYVELRCDPISGHTALYWYRQSLGQGPEFLIYFQGTGAADDSGLPNDRFFAVRPEGSVSTLKIQRTERGDSAVYLCASSLRGINSPLHFGNGTRLTVT.

The chain joins TRBV14 to TRBJ2-1, with 8 bases matching TRBD1. This CDR3 spans 16 amino acids. V was clipped by 4 bases and J by 8 bases; unmatched bases: 13. In germline, CDR1 is SGHDN, CDR2 FVKESK. The CDR3, as DNA: TGTGCCAGCAGCCGGATCATAGGACAGGGAGGCGATGAGCAGTTCTTC. Amino acid sequence: CASSRIIGQGGDEQFF.

The gene calls are TRBV3-1 (or the pseudogene TRBV3-2) and TRBJ1-2; D is perhaps TRBD1 (5 bases). The CDR3 length is 16 residues. CDR1 is LGHDT and CDR2 is YNNKEL in the germline V gene (reference sequence). With 2 bases removed from V and 9 bases from J, the gap between germline ends came to 22 bases. The CDR3 sequence is CASSQSWGGRSGSYTF. CDR3 DNA sequence: TGTGCCAGCAGCCAATCCTGGGGAGGTCGTTCAGGGAGCTACACCTTC.

This clone was found a few times. In nucleotides, the CDR3 is TGTGCCATCAAAAGGGTGGCTGCGGGGGAAGCTTTCTTT. It yields the protein CAIKRVAAGEAFF. V gene TRBV10-3 combines with J gene TRBJ1-1; D unclear. The V and J ends lost 7 bases and 8 bases respectively, with 17 bases between them. This CDR3 contains 13 residues. Per the germline V gene, CDR1 is ENHRY and CDR2 is SYGVKD.

V gene TRBV6-2 or TRBV6-3 combines with J gene TRBJ2-2, with 15 bases matching TRBD2. CDR1 and CDR2 from the germline V gene are MNHEY and SVGEGT. V dropped 5 bases and J dropped 5; count of bases not matched to a gene: 3. This CDR3 is 16 amino acids long. CDR3 protein: CASSTGTSGGTGELFF. CDR3 nucleotides: TGTGCCAGCAGTACCGGGACTAGCGGGGGGACCGGGGAGCTGTTTTTT.

CDR3 sequence (DNA): TGTGCCAGCAGCATTCTGCAGGGGGTTAGAACTGAAGCTTTCTTT. It is translated as CASSILQGVRTEAFF. This chain connects TRBV7-8 to TRBJ1-1, with TRBD1 matching 7 bases. The CDR3 runs 15 residues. Unmatched junction bases numbered 11, after V lost 5 bases and J lost 5 bases. Germline V lookup: CDR1 SGHVS, CDR2 FQNEAQ.

This clone was seen a few times. The chain carries TRBV4-1 and TRBJ1-4, with 8 bases identical to TRBD1. The V gene end was trimmed by 4 bases and the J gene end by 7 bases; junction bases not matched to a gene: 8. Germline-derived CDR1 and CDR2 are MGHRA and YSYEKL. This CDR3 spans 15 amino acids. CDR3 nucleotides: TGCGCCAGCAGCCGGGACAGGCGTACCGTTGAAAAACTGTTTTTT. Its translation: CASSRDRRTVEKLFF.

The V call is TRBV7-2, the J call TRBJ2-7; TRBD1 aligns across 7 bases. Germline CDR1 SGHTA, CDR2 FQGNSA. Trimming cost V 7 bases and J 1 base; bases outside gene matches: 7. This CDR3 is built from 14 residues. CDR3 protein: CASTGQVDSYEQYF. The CDR3 DNA reads TGTGCCAGCACCGGACAGGTGGATTCCTACGAGCAGTACTTC.

The chain carries TRBV30 and TRBJ2-2; D ambiguous. Germline V gene lookup returns CDR1 GTSNPN and CDR2 SVGIG (reference sequence). The CDR3 is 14 residues long. V gave up 4 bases and J gave up 1 base, with 10 bases separating them. The CDR3 region is CAWTLPMNTGELFF. Here the CDR3 DNA reads TGTGCCTGGACCCTACCTATGAACACCGGGGAGCTGTTTTTT. The complete variable domain, with remaining parts taken from reference TRBV30 and TRBJ2-2, reads SQTIHQWPATLVQPVGSPLSLECTVEGTSNPNLYWYRQAAGRGLQLLFYSVGIGQISSEVPQNLSASRPQDRQFILSSKKLLLSDSGFYLCAWTLPMNTGELFFGEGSRLTVL.

This clone was observed once. This chain uses TRBV6-2 or TRBV6-3 with TRBJ1-4, with 8 bases matching TRBD1. CDR1 and CDR2 from the germline V gene are MNHEY and SVGEGT. The length of the CDR3 is 17 residues. V lost 2 bases and J lost 6; bases outside the gene matches: 11. The CDR3 DNA reads TGTGCCAGCAGTTACACCCCCGGACAGGGCGGAGATGAAAAACTGTTTTTT. Its translation: CASSYTPGQGGDEKLFF.

The chain combines TRBV24-1 with TRBJ2-7, with D possibly TRBD2 on 5 matching bases. CDR3 size: 15 residues. Germline V CDR1 and CDR2: KGHDR, SFDVKD. Trimming cost V 0 bases and J 3 bases, with 11 bases left between them. CDR3 sequence: CATSDLQSSIYEQYV. The CDR3 nucleotides are TGTGCCACCAGTGATTTGCAATCTAGCATCTACGAGCAGTACGTC.

The rearrangement links TRBV3-1 (or the pseudogene TRBV3-2) to TRBJ2-5; 8 positions match TRBD1. The CDR3 runs to 14 residues. The germline gives CDR1 LGHDT, CDR2 YNNKEL (reference sequence). The V segment lost 0 bases and the J segment 9 bases; nucleotides outside the gene matches: 6. CDR3 bases: TGTGCCAGCAGCCAAGACAGGGGGCAGGGGCCCCAGTACTTC. It is translated as CASSQDRGQGPQYF.

The V call is TRBV19, the J call TRBJ2-2, with TRBD1 matching 7 bases. Germline V lookup: CDR1 LNHDA, CDR2 SQIVND (reference sequence). The length of the CDR3 is 14 residues. Trimming removed 5 bases from V and 5 bases from J; junction bases left unmatched: 5. The CDR3 nucleotides are TGTGCCAGTAGTCGAGGGGGCCAGACCGGGGAGCTGTTTTTT. Amino acid sequence: CASSRGGQTGELFF. The full variable domain, completed using reference TRBV19 and TRBJ2-2, is DGGITQSPKYLFRKEGQNVTLSCEQNLNHDAMYWYRQDPGQGLRLIYYSQIVNDFQKGDIAEGYSVSREKKESFPLTVTSAQKNPTAFYLCASSRGGQTGELFFGEGSRLTVL.

The V call is TRBV5-3, the J call TRBJ1-5, with a tentative D call TRBD1 (6 bases). TRBV5-3 is an ORF, with its function uncertain. This CDR3 has 15 amino acids. V lost 5 bases, J lost 5 bases, and 17 bases lay in between. The CDR3 bases are TGTGCCAGAAGGCCGACCCGCAGGGGCCATCAGCCCCAGCATTTT. Translation gives CARRPTRRGHQPQHF.

This clone has just one count. The chain joins TRBV13 to TRBJ1-6, with D possibly matching TRBD1 (6 bases). The germline V gene encodes CDR1 PRHDT and CDR2 FYEKMQ (reference sequence). This CDR3 is built from 14 residues. With 4 bases removed from V and 7 bases from J, the gap between germline ends came to 11 bases. As DNA, the CDR3 is TGTGCCAGCAGCTCCCGACAGGTGAATTCACCCCTCCACTTT. Its translation is CASSSRQVNSPLHF. The full variable domain, with the rest looked up from reference TRBV13 and TRBJ1-6, is AAGVIQSPRHLIKEKRETATLKCYPIPRHDTVYWYQQGPGQDPQFLISFYEKMQSDKGSIPDRFSAQQFSDYHSELNMSSLELGDSALYFCASSSRQVNSPLHFGNGTRLTVT.

The V call is TRBV19, the J call TRBJ2-3, with 10 nucleotides matching TRBD2. The length of the CDR3 is 15 residues. CDR1 is LNHDA, CDR2 SQIVND, per germline (reference sequence). Trimming took 4 bases from V and 3 from J; bases not matched to a gene: 4. As DNA, the CDR3 is TGTGCCAGTAGTAGGGATAGCGGGGGGACAGATACGCAGTATTTT. Translating it yields CASSRDSGGTDTQYF. Supplemented by reference TRBV19 and TRBJ2-3, the full variable domain reads DGGITQSPKYLFRKEGQNVTLSCEQNLNHDAMYWYRQDPGQGLRLIYYSQIVNDFQKGDIAEGYSVSREKKESFPLTVTSAQKNPTAFYLCASSRDSGGTDTQYFGPGTRLTVL.